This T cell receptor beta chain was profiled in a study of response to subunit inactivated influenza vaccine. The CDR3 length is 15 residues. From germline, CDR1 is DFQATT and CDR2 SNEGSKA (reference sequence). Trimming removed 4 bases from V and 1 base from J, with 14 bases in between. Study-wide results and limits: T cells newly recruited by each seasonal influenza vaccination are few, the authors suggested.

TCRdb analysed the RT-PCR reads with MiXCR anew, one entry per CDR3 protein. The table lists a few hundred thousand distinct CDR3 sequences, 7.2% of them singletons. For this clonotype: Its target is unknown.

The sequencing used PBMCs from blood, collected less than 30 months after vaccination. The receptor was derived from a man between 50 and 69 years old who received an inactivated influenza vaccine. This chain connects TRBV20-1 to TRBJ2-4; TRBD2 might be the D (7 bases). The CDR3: CSANTGGMAKNIQYF. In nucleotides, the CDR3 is TGCAGTGCTAACACGGGGGGCATGGCCAAAAACATTCAGTACTTC.